The sequence of this T cell receptor beta chain was determined in a study of blood T cells in healthy people across ages. Through a sample-barcoded 5' primer and a J-beta primer mix, a second PCR was run for 7 to 11 cycles. A single record per CDR3 protein comes from TCRdb applying MiXCR to the 5' RACE reads. The sample has 1.5 million to 2 million distinct CDR3 sequences, more than 35% seen once; the top ten hold about 23%. General study findings and limits: Unknown CMV status may confound age-related changes in expanded clones. The lack of PBMC sorting stopped any conclusive naive versus antigen-experienced comparison. Estimates of total diversity, which came from one million sequenced T cells, were considered to be underestimates.

In the case of this clonotype: Antigen unknown.

Total RNA, at least 5 micrograms per sample, was extracted from PBMCs. Losses at the gene ends were 6 bases for V and 3 bases for J; bases not matched to a gene: 11. CDR3 size: 15 residues. Germline V gives CDR1 MDHEN, CDR2 SYDVKM. Sequencing was carried out using blood. This TCR was recovered from a human donor in good health. The V call is TRBV28, the J call TRBJ2-7, with TRBD2 identical over 7 bases. The CDR3 sequence is CASRNSLGDYYEQYF. The CDR3 DNA reads as TGTGCCAGCAGAAATTCCCTCGGGGACTACTACGAGCAGTACTTC.